This T cell receptor (beta chain) is from a study of blood T cell repertoires in COVID-19. The CDR3 has 14 amino acids. Germline V CDR1 and CDR2: SGHRS, YFSETQ. V shed 0 bases and J shed 1 base, with 5 bases lying between them. Using immunoSEQ multiplex PCR, the repertoire was profiled, and TCRdb retains in-frame clones only, with some absent. Seen here are some 67,000 clones, 88% observed once, and the top ten hold 1% to 1.5%. This clonotype was obtained from a woman aged 60-75 years with acute or convalescent COVID-19. Specimen: peripheral blood. This chain joins TRBV5-1 and TRBJ2-1, with TRBD1 as a possible D gene (5 bases). CDR3 in DNA: TGCGCCAGCAGCTTGGGACAGTCCTACAATGAGCAGTTCTTC. Its translation: CASSLGQSYNEQFF.